This T cell receptor (beta chain) was captured by sequencing in a study of T cell repertoires in cytomegalovirus infection. TCRdb analysed the reads with MiXCR anew, one entry per CDR3 protein. The data show tens of thousands of distinct CDR3 sequences, more than 3% seen once. This clonotype was observed many times. Germline loops: CDR1 SGHNT, CDR2 YENEEA. The CDR3 runs to 12 residues. Trimming shortened V by 5 bases and J by 3 bases, and 7 bases separated the two germline ends. Sequenced sample: PBMCs. The chain links TRBV11-3 to TRBJ2-5; tentative D call: TRBD1 (6 bases). This receptor was taken from a human donor in good health (CMV status not recorded). Some clones in this sample may be carry-over from other donors' samples. For the CDR3, the DNA is TGTGCCAGCAGCCGGGACAAAGAGACCCAGTACTTC. This sequence encodes CASSRDKETQYF.